This is a list of T cell receptor beta chains from one sample in a study of blood T cell repertoires in COVID-19. Only in-frame clones appear in the TCRdb table, and some are missing; sequencing was by immunoSEQ multiplex PCR. Among 60,000 to 75,000 clones, under 85% were seen once, and the ten largest hold 4.5% to 7%. The specimen sequenced was peripheral blood. The origin of the receptors is a woman aged 70 to 79 with acute or convalescent COVID-19. Both conserved end residues are part of each CDR3. Fields, in order: D gene, V gene, clone size, J gene, CDR3 DNA, CDR3 protein. D genes are given only for firm matches. Size tells how often a clone was seen (once, few, many) or the class of an expanded clone, and some rows leave it out.

>.|TRBV9|once|TRBJ1-2
TGTGCCAGCAGCGTAGGACAGACTCCGTCCTATCCTGGCTACACCTTC
CASSVGQTPSYPGYTF
>.|TRBV9|.|TRBJ2-7
TGTGCCAGCAGCGCCGGGACTCCCGGCCAGCAGTACTTC
CASSAGTPGQQYF
>TRBD2|TRBV24-1|.|TRBJ2-1
TGTGCCACCAGTGATAAACTAGCGGGGGTCAGTGAGCAGTTCTTC
CATSDKLAGVSEQFF
>.|TRBV4-1|.|TRBJ1-6
TGCGCCAGCAGCCAAGTAGGGCGGGGGAGAAATTCACCCCTCCACTTT
CASSQVGRGRNSPLHF
>TRBD1|TRBV28|.|TRBJ1-5
TGTGCCAGCAGTATGGGGACAGGGATAGACCAGCCCCAGCATTTT
CASSMGTGIDQPQHF
>.|TRBV13|.|TRBJ2-1
TGTGCCAGCAGCTTATTCCGGAGGGGGGGCTCTCGGGAGCAGTTCTTC
CASSLFRRGGSREQFF
>TRBD2|TRBV2|few|TRBJ2-1
TGTGCCAGCAGTGAAGAAGAGACTAGCGGGGTTAATGAGCAGTTCTTC
CASSEEETSGVNEQFF
>TRBD2|TRBV5-1|.|TRBJ2-7
TGCGCCAGCAGCCCCCGGACTAGCGGGGGGGCCGAGCAGTACTTC
CASSPRTSGGAEQYF
>TRBD2|TRBV19|.|TRBJ2-3
TGTGCCAGTAGTACCGCACTAGCGGGGGGGCCAGATACGCAGTATTTT
CASSTALAGGPDTQYF
>.|TRBV7-9|many|TRBJ2-3
TGTGCCAGCAGCCCAGATACAGATACGCAGTATTTT
CASSPDTDTQYF
>TRBD1|TRBV6-2/TRBV6-3|.|TRBJ2-7
TGTGCCAGCAGCCAACGGACAGGGAACTCCTACGAGCAGTACTTC
CASSQRTGNSYEQYF
>.|TRBV30|.|TRBJ2-3
TGTGCCTGGAGTGTACAGACAGATACGCAGTATTTT
CAWSVQTDTQYF
>.|TRBV6-2/TRBV6-3|.|TRBJ1-6
TGTGCCAGCAGTTACAACGAGCGACAGCAATTAATGGATTCACCCCTCCACTTT
CASSYNERQQLMDSPLHF
>.|TRBV6-5|.|TRBJ2-5
TGTGCCAGCAGAACCCAACAGGCCGTCTTAGAGACCCAGTACTTC
CASRTQQAVLETQYF
>.|TRBV15|.|TRBJ1-1
TGTGCCACCAGCAGTTTAACAGGGATCCCTGAAGCTTTCTTT
CATSSLTGIPEAFF
>.|TRBV30|.|TRBJ1-1
TGTGCCTGGGGGAAAGGGGACACTGAAGCTTTCTTT
CAWGKGDTEAFF
>.|TRBV21-1|.|TRBJ1-5
TGTGCCAGCAGCAAAACTAGAGGGAACCCCCATCAGCCCCAGCATTTT
CASSKTRGNPHQPQHF
>TRBD1|TRBV9|.|TRBJ1-3
TGTGCCAGCAGCCCTCGCGCAGGGACAGGGCCTTTAACTGGAAACACCATATATTTT
CASSPRAGTGPLTGNTIYF
>TRBD2|TRBV6-5|.|TRBJ2-1
TGTGCCAGCAGAACGGGACTAGCGGGACCCGGGGGACAGTTCTTC
CASRTGLAGPGGQFF
>TRBD1|TRBV7-8|.|TRBJ1-1
TGTGCCAGCACACCCGGGACAGCCCCTAGGGGAGCTTTCTTT
CASTPGTAPRGAFF
>TRBD1|TRBV3-1/TRBV3-2|.|TRBJ1-5
TGTGCCAGCAGCCGGGACAGGGGGCGGCAGCCCCAGCATTTT
CASSRDRGRQPQHF
>.|TRBV7-9|.|TRBJ1-2
TGTGCCAGCAGCCTGGAGGGGGGGCAGGATGGCTACACCTTC
CASSLEGGQDGYTF
>TRBD1|TRBV12-5|.|TRBJ2-3
TGTGCTAGTGGTTTCGGACAGGAGGCGGATACGCAGTATTTT
CASGFGQEADTQYF
>TRBD1|TRBV5-6|few|TRBJ1-2
TGTGCCAGCAGCTTGGTGGACAGGGGGCGCGGCTACACCTTC
CASSLVDRGRGYTF
>TRBD1|TRBV5-1|.|TRBJ1-2
TGCGCCAGCAGCTTGGGGTATGGAGGGGGCGACTATGGCTACACCTTC
CASSLGYGGGDYGYTF
>TRBD1|TRBV6-5|once|TRBJ2-7
TGTGCCAGCAGGGCATCCGGGACAGGGTACGAGCAGTACTTC
CASRASGTGYEQYF
>.|TRBV6-1|.|TRBJ2-6
TGTGCCAGCAGTGGCCCTAACCGGGAAGGGGCCAACGTCCTGACTTTC
CASSGPNREGANVLTF
>TRBD2|TRBV27|.|TRBJ2-7
TGTGCCAGCAGCCTACTAGCGGGGGGGTCCTACGAGCAGTACTTC
CASSLLAGGSYEQYF
>TRBD1|TRBV3-1/TRBV3-2|.|TRBJ2-7
TGTGCCAGCAGCCCGGGGCAGGGGGTCGAAGAGCAGTACTTC
CASSPGQGVEEQYF
>.|TRBV5-5|.|TRBJ1-1
TGTGCCAGCAGCCGGATGGGGAGCATGAACACTGAAGCTTTCTTT
CASSRMGSMNTEAFF
>TRBD1|TRBV6-5|.|TRBJ2-7
TGTGCCAGCAGGGTTTCCGGGACAGGGGGCTACGAGCAGTACTTC
CASRVSGTGGYEQYF
>.|TRBV5-4|.|TRBJ2-5
TGTGCCTTTAAAACAGGAGAGACCCAGTACTTC
CAFKTGETQYF
>.|TRBV29-1|.|TRBJ2-5
TGCAGCGTTGATGCAGGGGCGCCGGAGACCCAGTACTTC
CSVDAGAPETQYF
>.|TRBV30|many|TRBJ1-3
TGTGCCTGGAGTGTCGGAGGGCAAGGAAACACCATATATTTT
CAWSVGGQGNTIYF
>.|TRBV5-1|.|TRBJ1-1
TGCGCCAGCAGCTTGATGACAGGAGGTCGAACTGAAGCTTTCTTT
CASSLMTGGRTEAFF
>.|TRBV29-1|.|TRBJ1-2
TGCAGCGTTGACGGCTATGGCTACACCTTC
CSVDGYGYTF
>TRBD2|TRBV5-1|.|TRBJ2-5
TGCGCCAGCAGCCCGACTGTCGCGGGGGTGGAGACCCAGTACTTC
CASSPTVAGVETQYF
>.|TRBV28|.|TRBJ1-2
TGTGCCAGCAGTTTAGGGTCAGGGGCTGGTAACTATGGCTACACCTTC
CASSLGSGAGNYGYTF
>TRBD1|TRBV6-5|once|TRBJ2-1
TGTGCCAGCAGGAGGGGGACAGGGGCCGACAATGAGCAGTTCTTC
CASRRGTGADNEQFF
>.|TRBV4-2|.|TRBJ1-1
TGTGCCAGCAGCCAAGGGGAACAGGGAGAGGATGAAGCTTTCTTT
CASSQGEQGEDEAFF
>TRBD1|TRBV15|.|TRBJ2-7
TGTGCCACCAGCAGAGACAGGGACAGGTCCTACGAGCAGTACTTC
CATSRDRDRSYEQYF
>.|TRBV11-1|.|TRBJ1-1
TGTGCCAGCAGCTTAGGACATCACAACACTGAAGCTTTCTTT
CASSLGHHNTEAFF
>TRBD1|TRBV12-5|.|TRBJ2-2
TGTGCTAGTGGACGGGGGACAGGCGGGACCGGGGAGCTGTTTTTT
CASGRGTGGTGELFF
>.|TRBV5-1|.|TRBJ1-1
TGCGCCAGCAGCCGGCGGGGGGACACTGAAGCTTTCTTT
CASSRRGDTEAFF
>TRBD2|TRBV5-1|.|TRBJ2-1
TGCGCCAGCAGCGTCACACTAGCGGGGGGGCTCAATGAGCAGTTCTTC
CASSVTLAGGLNEQFF
>.|TRBV7-9|.|TRBJ2-2
TGTGCCAGCAGCCCACGGGGGAACACCGGGGAGCTGTTTTTT
CASSPRGNTGELFF
>TRBD1|TRBV9|.|TRBJ2-2
TGTGCCAGCAAAAGGGGGCCAAACACCGGGGAGCTGTTTTTT
CASKRGPNTGELFF
>TRBD1|TRBV5-1|.|TRBJ2-2
TGCGCCAGCAACCCGGGACAGGGCACCGGGGAGCTGTTTTTT
CASNPGQGTGELFF
>.|TRBV7-2|.|TRBJ1-6
TGTGCCAGCAGCTTCAGTGGCGGGGGTTCACCCCTCCACTTT
CASSFSGGGSPLHF
>TRBD1|TRBV29-1|.|TRBJ1-4
TGCAGCGTTGAAGATTTCGGGACAGGGGGCGAAAAACTGTTTTTT
CSVEDFGTGGEKLFF
>.|TRBV6-2/TRBV6-3|few|TRBJ1-4
TGTGCCAGCAGTTACGGCGATGTTGCGGGGGAAAAACTGTTTTTT
CASSYGDVAGEKLFF
>TRBD1|TRBV5-4|few|TRBJ2-1
TGTGCCAGCAGCGACCGGACAGGACTCTACAATGAGCAGTTCTTC
CASSDRTGLYNEQFF
>TRBD1|TRBV5-1|.|TRBJ2-5
TGCGCCAGCAGTTCGGGGTTGGGACAGGGCTCAGAGACCCAGTACTTC
CASSSGLGQGSETQYF
>.|TRBV4-1|few|TRBJ2-2
TGCGCCAGCAGCCAACAGACATATTCGAACACCGGGGAGCTGTTTTTT
CASSQQTYSNTGELFF
>TRBD1|TRBV20-1|.|TRBJ2-2
TGCAGTGCGGACAGGGGCGGGGAGCTGTTTTTT
CSADRGGELFF